This TCR beta chain was found in a study of blood T cell repertoires in COVID-19. The wider study: The origin of the acute and convalescent COVID-19 samples was the United States, Italy and Spain.

How the authors handled the data: Reference gene primer amplification in the assay estimated nucleated cell counts. Produced via immunoSEQ multiplex PCR; TCRdb's table is partial and in-frame only. V and J calls and clone size come straight from that table; D and trimming were deduced from the DNA. The sample contains about 280,000 clones, about 90% of which appear only once. This clone was found a few times. Recruitment covered 25 or so US areas and drew participants whose ages spanned roughly 18 to 100 years. Germline V gene sequence: CDR1 LNHDA, CDR2 SQIVND (reference sequence). The junction had 10 bases not matched to a gene; V was cut back by 5 bases and J by 4 bases. The CDR3 sequence is 16 residues long.

Sequencing used PBMCs or T cells enriched from blood (not recorded which). This chain links TRBV19 with TRBJ2-1, with 8 bases matching TRBD2. The receptor's source is a woman younger than 30 with acute COVID-19. Written as DNA, the CDR3 is TGTGCCAGTAGTCGCGAGCGGGAGAGGCTGTACAATGAGCAGTTCTTC. It specifies CASSRERERLYNEQFF. Drawing the rest from reference TRBV19 and TRBJ2-1, the complete variable domain is DGGITQSPKYLFRKEGQNVTLSCEQNLNHDAMYWYRQDPGQGLRLIYYSQIVNDFQKGDIAEGYSVSREKKESFPLTVTSAQKNPTAFYLCASSRERERLYNEQFFGPGTRLTVL.